One and the same sample provided the 11 T cell receptor beta chains below, sequenced in a study of cytomegalovirus exposure and HLA in healthy donors. The PCR made use of 60 Vbeta and 13 Jbeta primers. Libraries were prepared by immunoSEQ multiplex PCR; TCRdb keeps only in-frame clonotypes and omits some of them. The sample holds about 130,000 clones. Sequencing was performed on PBMCs. Receptors were obtained from a woman aged 40 to 50 in good health and CMV-seropositive.

This chain links TRBV18 with TRBJ2-1; D remains ambiguous. The length of the CDR3 is 14 residues. The V gene's germline CDR1 is KGHSH and CDR2 LQKENI. Trimming pared 3 bases from V and 4 bases from J, leaving 10 bases between. In DNA form, the CDR3 reads TGTGCCAGCTCACCGACGAGGTCTTACAATGAGCAGTTCTTC. Encoded protein: CASSPTRSYNEQFF.

The chain recombines TRBV7-9 with TRBJ2-7; 13 bases line up with TRBD2. The CDR3 length is 16 residues. V lost 5 bases to trimming and J lost 3 bases; unmatched junction nucleotides: 7. CDR1 and CDR2 (germline): SEHNR, FQNEAQ (reference sequence). CDR3 loop: CASSNLRTSGSYEQYF. The CDR3 DNA follows: TGTGCCAGCAGCAATTTACGGACTAGCGGGAGCTACGAGCAGTACTTC.

The V call is TRBV28, the J call TRBJ1-1, with TRBD1 matching over 7 bases. The CDR3 runs to 14 residues. CDR1 and CDR2 (germline): MDHEN, SYDVKM. Trimming took 6 bases from V and 4 from J; bases not matched to a gene: 8. This CDR3 reads CASRQRGHGTEAFF. CDR3 sequence (DNA): TGTGCCAGCAGGCAAAGGGGGCATGGCACTGAAGCTTTCTTT.

V usage is TRBV2 and J usage is TRBJ2-3; 7 bases are shared with TRBD1. After removal of 5 bases from V and 1 base from J, the junction contained 3 bases not matched to a gene. In germline, CDR1 is SNHLY, CDR2 FYNNEI. This CDR3 has 14 residues. CDR3 region: CASSRDRRTDTQYF. CDR3 DNA: TGTGCCAGCAGTCGGGACAGACGCACAGATACGCAGTATTTT.

The chain employs TRBV6-1 and TRBJ1-1; D gene ambiguous. Germline CDR1 and CDR2: MNHNS and SASEGT. This CDR3 is 12 amino acids long. V lost 2 bases and J lost 8, with 9 bases in between. Here the CDR3 reads CASSELGREAFF. The CDR3 nucleotides are TGTGCCAGCAGTGAACTTGGCAGGGAAGCTTTCTTT.

The V call is TRBV10-3, the J call TRBJ1-5, with 9 bases aligning to TRBD1. J lost 7 bases, V lost 6 bases, and 10 bases had no gene match. The CDR3 loop spans 15 amino acids. Looked up from germline, CDR1 is ENHRY and CDR2 is SYGVKD. For the CDR3, the DNA is TGTGCCATCAGCTCGGGACAGGGCGAGAGGCAGCCCCAGCATTTT. This encodes CAISSGQGERQPQHF.

The chain combines TRBV2 with TRBJ1-2, with 8 bases fitting TRBD1. With V trimmed by 6 bases and J by 8 bases, 8 bases remained unmatched. Germline assignment: CDR1 SNHLY and CDR2 FYNNEI. This CDR3 region has 13 residues. CDR3 in DNA: TGTGCCAGCAGACCGGAGCAGGGGGCCGGCTACACCTTC. Its protein product is CASRPEQGAGYTF.

The rearrangement joins TRBV28 to TRBJ2-3, with 7 bases lining up with TRBD2. From germline, CDR1 is MDHEN and CDR2 SYDVKM. J lost 3 bases, V lost 5 bases, and 8 bases had no gene match. CDR3 length equals 15 residues. CDR3: CASSPLGAGTDTQYF. In DNA, the CDR3 is TGTGCCAGCAGTCCGCTAGGAGCGGGGACAGATACGCAGTATTTT.

Concerning this clone: Other DNA sequences from this sample encode an identical CDR3 as well. The chain recombines TRBV6-5 with TRBJ2-6; the D gene is possibly TRBD1 (5 bases). The CDR3 spans 16 residues. V lost 0 bases and J lost 2, with 8 bases in between. The germline gives CDR1 MNHEY, CDR2 SVGAGI. The CDR3 bases are TGTGCCAGCAGTTACTCCAGGGTTACTGGGGCCAACGTCCTGACTTTC. Amino acids: CASSYSRVTGANVLTF.

The genes are TRBV19 and TRBJ2-2; perhaps TRBD2 as D (6 bases). Trimming shortened V by 2 bases and J by 0 bases, and 13 bases separated the two germline ends. Germline V gene data show CDR1 as LNHDA and CDR2 as SQIVND (reference sequence). This CDR3 is 17 amino acids long. CDR3 sequence reads: CASSIRGEVANTGELFF. CDR3 nucleotide sequence: TGTGCCAGTAGTATAAGAGGGGAGGTGGCGAACACCGGGGAGCTGTTTTTT.

The rearrangement links TRBV6-5 to TRBJ2-7; D perhaps matches TRBD2 (5 bases). V was shortened by 2 bases and J by 4 bases, with 9 bases between the two germline ends. The length of the CDR3 is 13 residues. Per germline, CDR1 MNHEY and CDR2 SVGAGI. This CDR3 is CASSYGGDYEQYF. The DNA of the CDR3 is TGTGCCAGCAGTTACGGAGGCGATTACGAGCAGTACTTC.